The next 7 T cell receptor beta chains were all read from a single sample in a study of blood T cell repertoires in COVID-19. Measured with immunoSEQ multiplex PCR; TCRdb has only the in-frame clones, and not every one. The sample has approximately 80,000 clones, over 75% seen once. Sequencing was done on a sample of peripheral blood. These receptors originate from a man aged 50-60 years with COVID-19, enrolled during active disease.

The chain is built from TRBV30 and TRBJ2-3; 13 nucleotides align to TRBD2. Germline V gives CDR1 GTSNPN, CDR2 SVGIG (reference sequence). With 5 bases clipped from V and 0 bases from J, the junction kept 17 bases outside the gene matches. This CDR3 is built from 20 residues. The CDR3 DNA reads TGTGCCTGGTCCAGGGGGGTTACATCGGGACTAGCGGGGAGCACAGATACGCAGTATTTT. Translating it yields CAWSRGVTSGLAGSTDTQYF.

This rearrangement joins TRBV11-2 to TRBJ1-4; 10 bases align to TRBD1. The CDR3 is 15 amino acids. Germline V gives CDR1 SGHAT, CDR2 FQNNGV. V trimming: 5 bases; J trimming: 8 bases; junction bases outside the gene matches: 8. The CDR3 sequence is CASSPTGTGVEKLFF. The DNA for the CDR3 is TGTGCCAGCAGCCCAACCGGGACAGGGGTGGAAAAACTGTTTTTT.

This clone was detected only once. The chain recombines TRBV4-1 with TRBJ1-2, with D possibly TRBD1 on 6 matching bases. Germline V gene sequence: CDR1 MGHRA, CDR2 YSYEKL. V was cut by 0 bases and J by 3 bases, with 11 bases left in between. CDR3 size: 15 residues. This CDR3 is CASSQEHRAYYGYTF. The CDR3 nucleotides are TGCGCCAGCAGCCAAGAACACAGGGCTTACTATGGCTACACCTTC.

The chain recombines TRBV6-5 with TRBJ1-6, with D perhaps TRBD1 (6 bases). Trimming stripped 2 bases from V and 6 bases from J, with 8 bases between. CDR3 length equals 14 residues. Germline V lookup: CDR1 MNHEY, CDR2 SVGAGI. CDR3 DNA: TGTGCCAGCAGTTACACAGGGAGTAATTCACCCCTCCACTTT. Its translation: CASSYTGSNSPLHF.

Comments on this clone: An end of the junction differs from the germline gene, which may be a read error. The chain recombines TRBV6-5 with TRBJ2-7, with TRBD1 identical over 8 bases. The germline CDR1 and CDR2 sequences are MNHEY and SVGAGI. The CDR3 covers 14 residues. For the CDR3, the DNA is TGTGCCACCAGTCGACAGGGGCCAATTCTCGAGCAGTACTTC. Residues: CATSRQGPILEQYF.

This chain connects TRBV3-1 (or the pseudogene TRBV3-2) to TRBJ1-2, with TRBD1 matching over 7 bases. Germline CDR1 is LGHDT and CDR2 is YNNKEL (reference sequence). This CDR3 has 15 residues. The ends lost 4 bases at V and 1 base at J; junction bases unmatched: 6. The CDR3 reads CASSLHRGGNYGYTF. The CDR3, as DNA: TGTGCCAGCAGCCTCCACAGGGGTGGTAACTATGGCTACACCTTC.

This sequence joins TRBV10-2 and TRBJ1-2, with D unresolved. Germline-derived CDR1 and CDR2 are WSHSY and SAAADI. The CDR3 spans 13 residues. V shed 2 bases and J shed 5 bases, with 9 bases lying between them. The CDR3 loop is CASSEAGHYGYTF. The CDR3 bases are TGCGCCAGCAGTGAGGCGGGCCATTATGGCTACACCTTC.